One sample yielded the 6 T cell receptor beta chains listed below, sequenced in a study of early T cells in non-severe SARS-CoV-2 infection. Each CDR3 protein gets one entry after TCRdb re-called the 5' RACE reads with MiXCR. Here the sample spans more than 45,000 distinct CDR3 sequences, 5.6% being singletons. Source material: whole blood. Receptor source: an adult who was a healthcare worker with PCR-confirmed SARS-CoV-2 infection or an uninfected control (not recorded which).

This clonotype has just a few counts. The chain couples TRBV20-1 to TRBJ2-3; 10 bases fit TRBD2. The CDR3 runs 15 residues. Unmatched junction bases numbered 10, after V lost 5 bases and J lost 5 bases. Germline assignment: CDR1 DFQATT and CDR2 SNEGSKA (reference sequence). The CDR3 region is CSALGLAAVKDTQYF. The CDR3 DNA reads TGCAGTGCTCTAGGACTAGCGGCGGTCAAAGATACGCAGTATTTT.

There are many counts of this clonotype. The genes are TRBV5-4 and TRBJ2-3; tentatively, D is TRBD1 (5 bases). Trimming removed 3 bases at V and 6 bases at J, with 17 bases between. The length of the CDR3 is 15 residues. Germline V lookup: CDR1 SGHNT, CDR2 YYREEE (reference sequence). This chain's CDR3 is CASSSAGRPLDTQYF. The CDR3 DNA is TGTGCCAGCAGCTCTGCAGGGCGACCCTTGGATACGCAGTATTTT.

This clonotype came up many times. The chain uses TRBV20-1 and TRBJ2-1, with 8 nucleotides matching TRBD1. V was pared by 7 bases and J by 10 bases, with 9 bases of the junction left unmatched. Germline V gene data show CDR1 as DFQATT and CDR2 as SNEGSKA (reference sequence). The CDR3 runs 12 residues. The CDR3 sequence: CSVPRTGQEQFF. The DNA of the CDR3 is TGCAGTGTACCCAGGACAGGGCAGGAGCAGTTCTTC.

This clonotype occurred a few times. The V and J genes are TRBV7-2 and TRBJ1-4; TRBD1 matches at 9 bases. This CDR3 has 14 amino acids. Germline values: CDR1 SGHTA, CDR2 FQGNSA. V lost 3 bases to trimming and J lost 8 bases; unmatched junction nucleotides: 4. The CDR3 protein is CASSFWTGAEKLFF. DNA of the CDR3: TGTGCCAGCAGCTTCTGGACAGGGGCCGAAAAACTGTTTTTT.

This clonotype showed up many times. DNA of the CDR3: TGTGCCTGGTCCCTCAGCGGGATTGCCCCGCGTGAGCAGTTCTTC. It codes for CAWSLSGIAPREQFF. The chain links TRBV27 to TRBJ2-1, with 7 bases that match TRBD2. V shed 11 bases, J shed 9 bases, and the junction held 19 bases outside the gene matches. Looked up from germline, CDR1 is MNHEY and CDR2 is SMNVEV (reference sequence). There are 15 residues in the CDR3.

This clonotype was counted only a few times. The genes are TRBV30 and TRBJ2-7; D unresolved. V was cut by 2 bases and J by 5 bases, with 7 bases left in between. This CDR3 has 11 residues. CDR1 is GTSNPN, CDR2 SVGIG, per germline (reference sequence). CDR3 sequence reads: CAWSIENEQYF. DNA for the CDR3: TGTGCCTGGAGTATCGAGAACGAGCAGTACTTC.